These T cell receptor beta chains were read from a single sample in a study of T cell responses to AZD1222 COVID-19 vaccine. The table came from immunoSEQ multiplex PCR; TCRdb's copy has only in-frame clones and leaves some out. The data hold around 160,000 clones, with roughly nine tenths observed a single time. Material: peripheral blood, obtained on day 0 of AZD1222 vaccination. These TCRs come from an adult in good health. CDR3s include the opening cysteine and the closing phenylalanine or tryptophan. The D gene is left open where the match is weak. Size is omitted from some rows. Given values are once, few, many or a class for expanded clones.

abundance	d_gene	v_gene	j_gene	CDR3nt	CDR3aa
.	TRBD2	TRBV4-1	TRBJ2-1	TGCGCCAGCAGCCAAGGGGGGGCTAGCGGGAGAAATGAGCAGTTCTTC	CASSQGGASGRNEQFF
.	.	TRBV11-3	TRBJ2-2	TGTGCCAGCAGCTCTAATTTGTTAGCCACCGGGGAGCTGTTTTTT	CASSSNLLATGELFF
.	TRBD2	TRBV6-1	TRBJ2-7	TGTGCCAGCAGTGAATCAGCGGGAGGATCCTACGAGCAGTACTTC	CASSESAGGSYEQYF
.	TRBD1	TRBV5-5	TRBJ2-3	TGTGCCAGCACGGGACAGGCTACTAGCACAGATACGCAGTATTTT	CASTGQATSTDTQYF
.	.	TRBV18	TRBJ2-1	TGTGCCAGCTCACCCTCACAGGGTTACAATGAGCAGTTCTTC	CASSPSQGYNEQFF
.	.	TRBV19	TRBJ1-1	TGTGCCAGTAGGCTCTGGAGGGGCACTGAAGCTTTCTTT	CASRLWRGTEAFF
.	.	TRBV19	TRBJ1-5	TGTGCCAGTAGTATAAATAGGGGCAATCAGCCCCAGCATTTT	CASSINRGNQPQHF
.	.	TRBV19	TRBJ1-5	TGTGCCAGTAGTACAATCCCGAAGGACAATCAGCCCCAGCATTTT	CASSTIPKDNQPQHF
.	TRBD1	TRBV15	TRBJ2-7	TGTGCCACCAGCAGACCGGGACAGGTTCCCTACGAGCAGTACTTC	CATSRPGQVPYEQYF
.	TRBD2	TRBV7-9	TRBJ2-2	TGTGCCAGCAGCTGGGGACTAGCGGGAGGCGGCGGCACCGGGGAGCTGTTTTTT	CASSWGLAGGGGTGELFF
.	.	TRBV4-2	TRBJ1-4	TGTGCCAGCAGCCAAGGCATCAGGGCGGGTGAAAAACTGTTTTTT	CASSQGIRAGEKLFF
.	.	TRBV5-1	TRBJ2-7	TGCGCCAGCAGCTTGGCCTACAGCAGAACCCACGAGCAGTACTTC	CASSLAYSRTHEQYF
.	TRBD2	TRBV5-4	TRBJ2-7	TGTGCCAGCAGCCCCGGACTAGCGGGGGTCTCCTACGAGCAGTACTTC	CASSPGLAGVSYEQYF
.	.	TRBV6-5	TRBJ1-1	TGTGCCAGCAGTTACGTGACGGGGAACACTGAAGCTTTCTTT	CASSYVTGNTEAFF
.	.	TRBV27	TRBJ2-1	TGTGCCAGCAGTCTAGAGGTCCGATACAATGAGCAGTTCTTC	CASSLEVRYNEQFF
.	TRBD2	TRBV7-3	TRBJ2-5	TGTGCCAGCAGCTTAATGGGACTAACCCAAGAGACCCAGTACTTC	CASSLMGLTQETQYF
.	TRBD1	TRBV30	TRBJ1-5	TGTGCCTGGAGTCGACAGGGAGATCAGCCCCAGCATTTT	CAWSRQGDQPQHF
few	.	TRBV28	TRBJ1-2	TGTGCCAGCAGCTATCGGGACGTATCTGGCTACACCTTC	CASSYRDVSGYTF